This TCR beta chain was sequenced for a study of molecular identifiers for immune sequencing clone quantification. This clonotype was counted a few times. MiXCR, applied by TCRdb to the PCR reads, yields one record per CDR3 protein. The data show under 800,000 distinct CDR3 sequences, 25% seen once. The sequence came from a human donor in good health. Some libraries in this study had Jurkat cell RNA spiked in. The material sequenced was naive CD8+ T cells from blood, with Jurkat cell RNA spiked in. As for subset: FACS-sorted CD8+CD4-CCR7+CD45RA+ naive T cells.

DNA of the CDR3: TGTGCCAGCAGCACGTATCGGGCTAGTTATAGCACAGATACGCAGTATTTT. It encodes CASSTYRASYSTDTQYF. J is TRBJ2-3 and V is TRBV12-3 or TRBV12-4; D is uncertain. V was trimmed by 6 bases and J by 0 bases, leaving 19 bases between them. The CDR3 totals 17 residues.